The 27 T cell receptor beta chains below all came from one sample that was sequenced in a study of T cell responses to AZD1222 COVID-19 vaccine. Assay: immunoSEQ multiplex PCR; the TCRdb copy retains only in-frame clones and omits some. Seen here are approximately 140,000 clones, roughly 90% observed once, and the top ten hold under 3.5%. The sequencing here drew on peripheral blood, taken on day 0 of AZD1222 vaccination. The receptors here all came from an adult in good health.

V and J are TRBV7-2 and TRBJ2-1; perhaps TRBD2 as D (6 bases). Germline loops: CDR1 SGHTA, CDR2 FQGNSA. The CDR3 totals 15 residues. Deletions cut 5 bases from V and 4 bases from J, with 15 bases between. The CDR3 reads CASSRSGSGYNEQFF. CDR3 in DNA: TGTGCCAGCAGCCGCAGCGGGTCGGGGTACAATGAGCAGTTCTTC.

This rearrangement joins TRBV18 to TRBJ1-2, with 10 positions matching TRBD1. V dropped 3 bases and J dropped 0; count of bases not matched to a gene: 7. This CDR3 spans 17 amino acids. Per the germline V gene, CDR1 is KGHSH and CDR2 is LQKENI. The CDR3 here is CASSPGQGRIANYGYTF. The CDR3, as DNA: TGTGCCAGCTCACCGGGACAGGGGAGAATAGCTAACTATGGCTACACCTTC.

The J gene is TRBJ2-1, the V gene TRBV16, with D hard to call. Trimming took 1 base from V and 8 from J, leaving 9 bases between them. CDR3 length: 13 residues. The V gene's germline CDR1 is KGHSY and CDR2 FQNENV. The CDR3 region is CASSQFVQDEQFF. The CDR3 DNA follows: TGTGCCAGCAGCCAATTCGTGCAGGATGAGCAGTTCTTC.

The chain recombines TRBV5-6 with TRBJ1-4; possible D gene TRBD1, 5 bases. From germline, CDR1 is SGHDT and CDR2 YYEEEE. Trimming pared 0 bases from V and 7 bases from J, leaving 13 bases between. The CDR3 sequence is 15 residues long. CDR3: CASSLGLGGREKLFF. The CDR3 bases are TGTGCCAGCAGCTTGGGTTTGGGGGGTCGTGAAAAACTGTTTTTT.

V gene TRBV28 combines with J gene TRBJ2-2; D is uncertain. Trimming stripped 4 bases from V and 6 bases from J, with 18 bases between. Per germline, CDR1 MDHEN and CDR2 SYDVKM. This CDR3 has 16 amino acids. The CDR3 DNA follows: TGTGCCAGCAGTTACCTCATGACAAGCGCCCCCGGGGAGCTGTTTTTT. It encodes CASSYLMTSAPGELFF.

This clone was recorded only once. This chain uses TRBV13 with TRBJ2-3; 11 nucleotides agree with TRBD2. Germline CDR1 is PRHDT and CDR2 is FYEKMQ (reference sequence). J lost 2 bases, V lost 5 bases, and 3 bases had no gene match. This CDR3 has 15 amino acids. Written as DNA, the CDR3 is TGTGCCAGCAGCACGGGACTAGCGGTCACAGATACGCAGTATTTT. It translates to CASSTGLAVTDTQYF.

This clone was found a few times. This rearrangement joins TRBV9 to TRBJ1-2; D may be TRBD1 (5 bases). Trimming shortened V by 2 bases and J by 5 bases, and 13 bases separated the two germline ends. This CDR3 has 14 amino acids. The germline CDR1 and CDR2 sequences are SGDLS and YYNGEE. This CDR3 is CASSVSGTDYGYTF. As DNA, the CDR3 is TGTGCCAGCAGCGTTAGTGGGACGGATTATGGCTACACCTTC. The full variable domain, in which reference TRBV9 and TRBJ1-2 provide the parts outside the CDR3, is DSGVTQTPKHLITATGQRVTLRCSPRSGDLSVYWYQQSLDQGLQFLIQYYNGEERAKGNILERFSAQQFPDLHSELNLSSLELGDSALYFCASSVSGTDYGYTFGSGTRLTVV.

The chain recombines TRBV3-1 (or the pseudogene TRBV3-2) with TRBJ1-4; the match to TRBD1 covers 7 bases. The V segment lost 5 bases and the J segment 7 bases; nucleotides outside the gene matches: 10. The length of the CDR3 is 15 residues. The germline V gene encodes CDR1 LGHDT and CDR2 YNNKEL (reference sequence). CDR3 residues: CASSTTGNSIEKLFF. The CDR3 DNA reads as TGTGCCAGCAGCACGACAGGGAACTCAATTGAAAAACTGTTTTTT.

The J gene is TRBJ2-2, the V gene TRBV19; D may be TRBD1 (6 bases). This CDR3 spans 16 amino acids. Germline V CDR1 and CDR2: LNHDA, SQIVND (reference sequence). Trimming took off 9 bases at V and 5 bases at J, with 22 bases between the two ends. The CDR3 coding sequence is TGTGCCAGCAGAAAAGTACAGGGAGTGACTACCGGGGAGCTGTTTTTT. This gives the protein CASRKVQGVTTGELFF.

V gene TRBV6-5 combines with J gene TRBJ1-3; D gene ambiguous. The V end lost 4 bases, the J end lost 1 base, and 5 bases lay between the germline ends. The CDR3 consists of 13 residues. Germline CDR1 reads MNHEY; CDR2 reads SVGAGI. CDR3 amino acids: CASSSGSGNTIYF. The CDR3 bases are TGTGCCAGCAGTTCCGGATCTGGAAACACCATATATTTT.

V is TRBV12-3 or TRBV12-4 and J is TRBJ1-4; D is undetermined. The V gene lost 3 bases and the J gene lost 5 bases, with 7 bases spanning the gap. This CDR3 has 13 amino acids. The CDR3 loop is CASSFRENEKLFF. In nucleotides, the CDR3 is TGTGCCAGCAGTTTTAGGGAGAATGAAAAACTGTTTTTT.

The gene calls are TRBV23-1 and TRBJ2-1, with D perhaps TRBD2 (6 bases). TRBV23-1 is flagged as an ORF with uncertain function. The CDR3 is 13 residues long. Trimming took off 11 bases at V and 2 bases at J, with 13 bases between the two ends. The DNA of the CDR3 is TGCGCCCCGGAGGGACCCCCCTACAATGAGCAGTTCTTC. Its protein is CAPEGPPYNEQFF.

The J gene is TRBJ2-4, the V gene TRBV27; perhaps TRBD2 as D (6 bases). CDR3 size: 18 residues. The V end lost 2 bases, the J end lost 0 bases, and 17 bases lay between the germline ends. The germline gives CDR1 MNHEY, CDR2 SMNVEV (reference sequence). The CDR3, as DNA: TGTGCCAGCAGTTTAGCATGGCGGGGAGGACTAGCCAAAAACATTCAGTACTTC. It specifies CASSLAWRGGLAKNIQYF.

The chain is built from TRBV27 and TRBJ1-1; D is unresolved. The CDR3 is 14 amino acids. V lost 5 bases to trimming and J lost 0 bases, with 10 bases between them. Looked up from germline, CDR1 is MNHEY and CDR2 is SMNVEV (reference sequence). For the CDR3, the DNA is TGTGCCAGCAGTCCCCTCGGCATGAACACTGAAGCTTTCTTT. Its protein product is CASSPLGMNTEAFF.

The rearrangement links TRBV7-8 to TRBJ2-2; D is unclear. From germline, CDR1 is SGHVS and CDR2 FQNEAQ. With 7 bases removed from V and 1 base from J, the gap between germline ends came to 7 bases. The CDR3 covers 13 residues. Here the CDR3 DNA reads TGTGCCAGCAATGAATTGAACACCGGGGAGCTGTTTTTT. Its translation: CASNELNTGELFF.

This rearrangement joins TRBV5-1 to TRBJ2-3, with unresolved D. The CDR3 totals 13 residues. CDR1 and CDR2 (germline): SGHRS, YFSETQ. Trimming cost V 2 bases and J 6 bases, with 10 bases left between them. CDR3 sequence reads: CASSFGAADTQYF. The DNA for the CDR3 is TGCGCCAGCAGCTTCGGAGCCGCCGATACGCAGTATTTT.

The rearrangement joins TRBV4-2 to TRBJ1-6, with unresolved D. The V and J ends lost 0 bases and 6 bases respectively, with 15 bases between them. Germline assignment: CDR1 LGHNA and CDR2 YNFKEQ. This CDR3 comprises 17 residues. The CDR3 spells CASSQDGSTSINSPLHF. CDR3 sequence (DNA): TGTGCCAGCAGCCAAGATGGTAGCACCTCTATTAATTCACCCCTCCACTTT.

The gene calls are TRBV28 and TRBJ2-1, with TRBD2 matching over 13 bases. CDR3 length: 17 amino acids. The V gene's germline CDR1 is MDHEN and CDR2 SYDVKM. Trimming removed 8 bases from V and 8 bases from J; junction bases left unmatched: 15. In DNA form, the CDR3 reads TGTGCCAGCGGGGAATGGACTAGCGGGAGAAATAGGCATGAGCAGTTCTTC. Residues: CASGEWTSGRNRHEQFF.

The chain links TRBV5-6 to TRBJ2-7; 10 bases line up with TRBD1. This CDR3 region has 14 residues. V was clipped by 1 base and J by 5 bases; unmatched bases: 3. Germline CDR1 is SGHDT and CDR2 is YYEEEE. The CDR3 DNA reads TGTGCCAGCAGCTTGCGGGGACAGGGGCACGAGCAGTACTTC. Protein sequence: CASSLRGQGHEQYF.

In this sample, this clone turned up a few times. The chain links TRBV19 to TRBJ1-1; unclear D gene. Germline V gives CDR1 LNHDA, CDR2 SQIVND (reference sequence). CDR3 length: 13 residues. V was trimmed by 5 bases and J by 3 bases, leaving 10 bases between them. The CDR3 loop reads CASSPPGDTEAFF. DNA for the CDR3: TGTGCCAGTAGTCCCCCCGGGGACACTGAAGCTTTCTTT.

This sequence joins TRBV6-4 and TRBJ2-3; 7 positions agree with TRBD1. Trimming at V came to 4 bases and at J to 2 bases, leaving 3 bases not matched to a gene. CDR1 and CDR2 (germline): MRHNA, SNTAGT. This CDR3 contains 14 residues. The CDR3 loop is CASSVQGNTDTQYF. The DNA for the CDR3 is TGTGCCAGCAGTGTACAGGGGAACACAGATACGCAGTATTTT.

The chain recombines TRBV3-1 (or the pseudogene TRBV3-2) with TRBJ2-2; 10 nucleotides match TRBD1. The CDR3 length is 21 residues. V gave up 4 bases and J gave up 1 base; unmatched junction bases: 18. Germline V gene lookup returns CDR1 LGHDT and CDR2 YNNKEL (reference sequence). For the CDR3, the DNA is TGTGCCAGCAGCCCCTACTTGGACAGGGGGATTTTGCTCGGGAACACCGGGGAGCTGTTTTTT. Protein product: CASSPYLDRGILLGNTGELFF.

The chain recombines TRBV2 with TRBJ2-7; 15 bases map to TRBD2. The CDR3 length is 14 residues. Unmatched junction bases numbered 2, after V lost 6 bases and J lost 5 bases. In germline, CDR1 is SNHLY, CDR2 FYNNEI. CDR3 DNA sequence: TGTGCCAGCAGCCGGACTAGCGGGAGGGACGAGCAGTACTTC. Its protein product is CASSRTSGRDEQYF.

The chain carries TRBV18 and TRBJ2-1; 11 bases are a match to TRBD2. V was clipped by 2 bases and J by 5 bases; unmatched bases: 5. This CDR3 spans 16 amino acids. Germline V lookup: CDR1 KGHSH, CDR2 LQKENI. This CDR3 is CASSPRKGLADNEQFF. DNA for the CDR3: TGTGCCAGCTCACCAAGAAAGGGACTAGCGGACAATGAGCAGTTCTTC. Full variable domain (missing parts from reference TRBV18 and TRBJ2-1): NAGVMQNPRHLVRRRGQEARLRCSPMKGHSHVYWYRQLPEEGLKFMVYLQKENIIDESGMPKERFSAEFPKEGPSILRIQQVVRGDSAAYFCASSPRKGLADNEQFFGPGTRLTVL.

The gene calls are TRBV10-3 and TRBJ2-7; D could derive from TRBD1 or TRBD2 (5 bases each). Germline values: CDR1 ENHRY, CDR2 SYGVKD. This CDR3 has 12 amino acids. Between the trimmed V and J ends, which lost 10 bases and 6 bases, there was a span of 16 bases. CDR3 sequence reads: CATLWGTGEQYF. Written as DNA, the CDR3 is TGTGCCACCCTGTGGGGGACGGGCGAGCAGTACTTC.

The chain recombines TRBV7-8 with TRBJ2-7, with a possible D match to TRBD1 (5 bases). V lost 1 base and J 6 bases, leaving 13 bases between the germline ends. The CDR3 runs 14 residues. Per germline, CDR1 SGHVS and CDR2 FQNEAQ. The CDR3 reads CASSLVQPQGEQYF. DNA of the CDR3: TGTGCCAGCAGCTTAGTACAGCCGCAGGGCGAGCAGTACTTC.

The chain uses TRBV18 and TRBJ2-6; 7 nucleotides match TRBD1. Germline V gene sequence: CDR1 KGHSH, CDR2 LQKENI. There are 15 residues in the CDR3. The J segment lost 2 bases and the V segment lost 6 bases, leaving 4 bases of the junction unmatched. In nucleotides, the CDR3 is TGTGCCAGCTCGAAGGGGGCAACTGGGGCCAACGTCCTGACTTTC. Translated: CASSKGATGANVLTF.